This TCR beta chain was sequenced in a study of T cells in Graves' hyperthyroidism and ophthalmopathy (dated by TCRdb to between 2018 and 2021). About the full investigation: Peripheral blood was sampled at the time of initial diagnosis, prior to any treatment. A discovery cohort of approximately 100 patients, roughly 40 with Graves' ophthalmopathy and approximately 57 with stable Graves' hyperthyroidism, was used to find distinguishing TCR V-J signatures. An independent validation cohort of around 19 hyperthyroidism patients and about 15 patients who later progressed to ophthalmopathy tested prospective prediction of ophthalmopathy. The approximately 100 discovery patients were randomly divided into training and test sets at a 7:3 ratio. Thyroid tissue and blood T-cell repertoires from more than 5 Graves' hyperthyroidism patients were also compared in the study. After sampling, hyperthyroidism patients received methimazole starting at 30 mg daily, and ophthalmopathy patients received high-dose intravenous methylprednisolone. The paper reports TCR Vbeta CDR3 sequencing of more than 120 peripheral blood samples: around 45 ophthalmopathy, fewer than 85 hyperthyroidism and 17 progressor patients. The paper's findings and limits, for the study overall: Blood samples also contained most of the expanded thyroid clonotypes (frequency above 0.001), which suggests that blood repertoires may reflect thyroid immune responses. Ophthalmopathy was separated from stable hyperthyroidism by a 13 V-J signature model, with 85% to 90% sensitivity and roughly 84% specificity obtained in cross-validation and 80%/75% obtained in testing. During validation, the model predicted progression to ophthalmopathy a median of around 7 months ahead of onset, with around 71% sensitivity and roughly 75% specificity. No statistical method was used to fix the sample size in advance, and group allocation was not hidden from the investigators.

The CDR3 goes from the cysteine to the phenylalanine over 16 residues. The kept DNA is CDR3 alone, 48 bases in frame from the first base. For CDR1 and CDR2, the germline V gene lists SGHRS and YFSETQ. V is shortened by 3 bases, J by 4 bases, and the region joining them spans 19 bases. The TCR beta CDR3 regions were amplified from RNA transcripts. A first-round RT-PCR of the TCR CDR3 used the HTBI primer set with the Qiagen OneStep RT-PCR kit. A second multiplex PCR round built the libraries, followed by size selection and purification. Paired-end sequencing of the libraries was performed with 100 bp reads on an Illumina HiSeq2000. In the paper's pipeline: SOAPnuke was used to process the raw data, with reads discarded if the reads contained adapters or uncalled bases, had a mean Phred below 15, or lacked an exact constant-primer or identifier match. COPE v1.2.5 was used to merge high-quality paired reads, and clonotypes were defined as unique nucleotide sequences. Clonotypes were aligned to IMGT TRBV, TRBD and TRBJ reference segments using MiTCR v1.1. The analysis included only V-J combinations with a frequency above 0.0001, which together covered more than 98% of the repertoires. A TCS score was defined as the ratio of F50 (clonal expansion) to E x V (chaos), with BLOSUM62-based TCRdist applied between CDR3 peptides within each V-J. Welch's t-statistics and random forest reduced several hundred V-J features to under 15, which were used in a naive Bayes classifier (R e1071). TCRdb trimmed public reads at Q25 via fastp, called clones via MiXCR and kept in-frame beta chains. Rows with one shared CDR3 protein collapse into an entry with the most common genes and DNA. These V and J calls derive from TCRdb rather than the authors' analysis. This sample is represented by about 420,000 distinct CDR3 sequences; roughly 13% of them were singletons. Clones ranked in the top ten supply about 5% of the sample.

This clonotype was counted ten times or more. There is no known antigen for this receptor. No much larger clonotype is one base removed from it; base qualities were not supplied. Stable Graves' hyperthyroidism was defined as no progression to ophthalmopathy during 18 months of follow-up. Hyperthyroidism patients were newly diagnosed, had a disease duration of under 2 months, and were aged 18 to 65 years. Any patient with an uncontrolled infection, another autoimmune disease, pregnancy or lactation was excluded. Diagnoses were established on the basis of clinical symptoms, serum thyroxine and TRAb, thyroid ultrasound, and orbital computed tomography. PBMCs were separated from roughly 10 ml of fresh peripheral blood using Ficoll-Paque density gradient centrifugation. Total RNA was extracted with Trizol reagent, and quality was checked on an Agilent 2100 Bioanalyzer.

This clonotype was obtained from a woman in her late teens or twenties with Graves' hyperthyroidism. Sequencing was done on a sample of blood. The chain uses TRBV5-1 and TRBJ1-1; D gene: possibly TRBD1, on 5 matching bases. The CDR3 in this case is CASSWGSPGLGTEAFF. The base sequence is TGCGCCAGCAGCTGGGGGAGTCCGGGCCTGGGCACTGAAGCTTTCTTT.